Below are 18 T cell receptor beta chains sequenced from a single sample in a study of T cell repertoires in cytomegalovirus infection. MiXCR, applied by TCRdb to the reads, yields one record per CDR3 protein. The sample lists 630,000 or so distinct CDR3 sequences, around 24% occurring once. Input material: CD8+ T cells from PBMCs. The receptor set was obtained from a human donor in good health (CMV status not recorded). Some clones in this sample may be carry-over from other donors' samples.

This clonotype was seen a few times. This chain uses TRBV6-2 or TRBV6-3 with TRBJ1-4; no clear D. The V gene lost 2 bases and the J gene lost 6 bases, with 13 bases spanning the gap. The CDR3 consists of 15 residues. Germline V lookup: CDR1 MNHEY, CDR2 SVGEGT. This CDR3 is CASSYGPPPYEKLFF. The CDR3, as DNA: TGTGCCAGCAGTTACGGACCGCCGCCCTATGAAAAACTGTTTTTT.

This clonotype has a count of ten or more. This rearrangement joins TRBV7-9 to TRBJ2-7; TRBD2 agrees at 11 bases. CDR1 is SEHNR and CDR2 is FQNEAQ in the germline V gene (reference sequence). CDR3 length: 16 residues. With V trimmed by 5 bases and J by 5 bases, 11 bases remained unmatched. The CDR3 spells CASSPVLYSGGDEQYF. As DNA, the CDR3 is TGTGCCAGCAGCCCAGTACTTTATAGCGGGGGGGACGAGCAGTACTTC.

This chain joins TRBV9 and TRBJ2-2; the D is unclear. The germline V and J ends were trimmed by 0 bases and 3 bases, with 12 bases remaining between them. The CDR3 length is 16 residues. Germline assignment: CDR1 SGDLS and CDR2 YYNGEE. The CDR3 sequence: CASSVAPGSYTGELFF. The CDR3 DNA reads TGTGCCAGCAGCGTAGCCCCCGGCAGCTACACCGGGGAGCTGTTTTTT. Variable domain in full (rest from reference TRBV9 and TRBJ2-2): DSGVTQTPKHLITATGQRVTLRCSPRSGDLSVYWYQQSLDQGLQFLIQYYNGEERAKGNILERFSAQQFPDLHSELNLSSLELGDSALYFCASSVAPGSYTGELFFGEGSRLTVL.

A few counts support this clonotype. The chain employs TRBV7-6 and TRBJ2-1; TRBD1 might be the D (5 bases). V shed 1 base and J shed 6 bases, with 13 bases lying between them. CDR1 is SGHVS, CDR2 FNYEAQ, per germline. This CDR3 has 15 amino acids. CDR3 amino acids: CASSLGGPSVNEQFF. In nucleotides, the CDR3 is TGTGCCAGCAGCTTAGGGGGCCCGTCGGTCAATGAGCAGTTCTTC.

There are many counts of this clonotype. V is TRBV7-2 and J is TRBJ2-7; tentative D call: TRBD1 (6 bases). The V gene's germline CDR1 is SGHTA and CDR2 FQGNSA. This CDR3 is 15 amino acids long. V gave up 5 bases and J gave up 2 bases, with 16 bases separating them. The CDR3 sequence: CASSLKQGTTYEQYF. The CDR3 region has the DNA TGTGCCAGCAGCCTAAAACAAGGGACAACCTACGAGCAGTACTTC. The variable domain in full, completed from reference TRBV7-2 and TRBJ2-7, reads GAGVSQSPSNKVTEKGKDVELRCDPISGHTALYWYRQSLGQGLEFLIYFQGNSAPDKSGLPSDRFSAERTGGSVSTLTIQRTQQEDSAVYLCASSLKQGTTYEQYFGPGTRLTVT.

This clonotype was seen many times. The rearrangement links TRBV7-2 to TRBJ2-1; 7 bases line up with TRBD2. Germline CDR1 SGHTA, CDR2 FQGNSA. This CDR3 region has 17 residues. Trimming at V came to 2 bases and at J to 0 bases, leaving 7 bases not matched to a gene. The CDR3 coding sequence is TGTGCCAGCAGCTTAAGCGGGGCTATGAGCTCCTACAATGAGCAGTTCTTC. Translated, it gives CASSLSGAMSSYNEQFF.

The rearrangement links TRBV6-6 to TRBJ1-1; the D gene is possibly TRBD1 (5 bases). V was trimmed by 5 bases and J by 6 bases, leaving 25 bases between them. In germline, CDR1 is MNHNY, CDR2 SVGAGI (reference sequence). The CDR3 has 17 amino acids. The DNA for the CDR3 is TGTGCCAGCAGTCGAAACCCTTACCTCAGGGTAGAATCTGAAGCTTTCTTT. As protein: CASSRNPYLRVESEAFF.

Comments on this clonotype: One base away lies a much larger clone, so this may be a sequencing read error. This chain connects TRBV7-4 to TRBJ2-3; tentatively, D is TRBD2 (6 bases). This CDR3 has 13 residues. Germline V CDR1 and CDR2: SGHVT, SQSDAQ. The chain's CDR3 is CTSTPGVTDTQYF. The CDR3 bases are TGTACCAGCACCCCGGGGGTCACAGATACGCAGTATTTT.

This clonotype was seen a few times. The chain couples TRBV14 to TRBJ2-3; TRBD2 might be the D (5 bases). This CDR3 has 16 residues. Trimming stripped 0 bases from V and 3 bases from J, with 13 bases between. Germline V gene sequence: CDR1 SGHDN, CDR2 FVKESK. The CDR3 region is CASSQDFRGWTDTQYF. In nucleotides, the CDR3 is TGTGCCAGCAGCCAAGACTTCCGGGGATGGACAGATACGCAGTATTTT.

V and J are TRBV29-1 and TRBJ2-4, with D unclear. Trimming stripped 0 bases from V and 1 base from J, with 10 bases between. The CDR3 runs 15 residues. Per the germline V gene, CDR1 is SQVTM and CDR2 is ANQGSEA. The CDR3 loop is CSVEEEGWAKNIQYF. As DNA, the CDR3 is TGCAGCGTTGAAGAAGAAGGATGGGCCAAAAACATTCAGTACTTC.

This clonotype was observed many times. The chain uses TRBV28 and TRBJ1-2; D call uncertain. The germline V gene encodes CDR1 MDHEN and CDR2 SYDVKM. There are 15 residues in the CDR3. Trimming cost V 5 bases and J 4 bases, with 17 bases left between them. In nucleotides, the CDR3 is TGTGCCAGCAGTCCCCGGGCCAGCCCCGTCTATGGCTACACCTTC. It yields the protein CASSPRASPVYGYTF.

Regarding this clonotype: Mismatch with germline at one junction end may stem from a read error. This rearrangement joins TRBV19 to TRBJ2-1, with D perhaps matching TRBD1 or TRBD2 (5 bases each). The CDR3 loop spans 14 amino acids. Per germline, CDR1 LNHDA and CDR2 SQIVND (reference sequence). CDR3: CVSSRGRRAGEQFF. In nucleotides, the CDR3 is TGTGTCAGTAGCCGAGGGCGCAGGGCCGGTGAGCAGTTCTTC.

The gene calls are TRBV5-1 and TRBJ2-7; possible D gene TRBD2, 6 bases. Trimming took 4 bases from V and 2 from J, leaving 13 bases between them. This CDR3 region has 14 residues. The V gene's germline CDR1 is SGHRS and CDR2 YFSETQ. CDR3 amino acids: CASSAGLETYEQYF. The CDR3, as DNA: TGCGCCAGCAGCGCGGGGTTGGAAACCTACGAGCAGTACTTC.

The chain carries TRBV4-1 and TRBJ2-1; TRBD2 matches at 10 bases. The ends lost 5 bases at V and 7 bases at J; junction bases unmatched: 8. This CDR3 is 15 amino acids long. The germline gives CDR1 MGHRA, CDR2 YSYEKL. This CDR3 is CASSTKRGGQNEQFF. The CDR3 region has the DNA TGCGCCAGCAGCACTAAGCGGGGGGGCCAGAATGAGCAGTTCTTC.

This clonotype was found many times. The V gene is TRBV7-8, the J gene TRBJ1-1; D ambiguous. V was cut by 1 base and J by 1 base, with 13 bases left in between. Germline V gene sequence: CDR1 SGHVS, CDR2 FQNEAQ. The CDR3 covers 16 residues. DNA of the CDR3: TGTGCCAGCAGCTTAGTCGGACCGCTACCGAACACTGAAGCTTTCTTT. Encoded protein: CASSLVGPLPNTEAFF.

This clonotype occurred a few times. The genes are TRBV7-9 and TRBJ2-7; D is possibly TRBD2 (7 bases). V shed 5 bases and J shed 5 bases, with 16 bases lying between them. The CDR3 consists of 14 residues. Germline CDR1 and CDR2: SEHNR and FQNEAQ (reference sequence). The DNA of the CDR3 is TGTGCCAGCAGCCCCGGGGGGCCAGGGGACGAGCAGTACGTC. It yields the protein CASSPGGPGDEQYV.

The genes are TRBV7-3 and TRBJ2-7; no reliable D call. The ends were cut back, 0 bases at V and 7 bases at J, with 7 bases in the middle. This CDR3 has 12 amino acids. CDR1 SGHTA and CDR2 FQGTGA come from the germline V gene. The CDR3 spells CASSLTALEQYF. The CDR3 DNA follows: TGTGCCAGCAGCTTAACCGCTTTAGAGCAGTACTTC.

In this sample, this clonotype turned up a few times. This chain uses TRBV29-1 with TRBJ2-1, with D tentatively TRBD1 or TRBD2 (7 bases each). CDR3 length: 17 amino acids. Trimming cost V 2 bases and J 3 bases, with 20 bases left between them. Germline V gives CDR1 SQVTM, CDR2 ANQGSEA. CDR3 sequence: CSVESTHRGGGYNEQFF. In DNA form, the CDR3 reads TGCAGCGTTGAATCCACCCACAGGGGAGGGGGCTACAATGAGCAGTTCTTC.